Listed below are T cell receptor beta chains from one sample, sequenced in a study of T cells in Graves' hyperthyroidism and ophthalmopathy. One entry per CDR3 protein results from TCRdb running MiXCR on the multiplex PCR reads. The sample records 690,000 or so distinct CDR3 sequences, around a sixth being singletons. Sample: blood. These receptors all come from a woman in her forties or fifties with Graves' hyperthyroidism that later progressed to Graves' ophthalmopathy. Each CDR3 is given with its conserved first and last residue. D genes are given only for firm matches. Clone size, where shown, is once, few, many, or a class for clones that have expanded.

TGCAGCGTCGGAGACGGGACAGGGTTCTATGGCTACACCTTC,CSVGDGTGFYGYTF,TRBV29-1,TRBD1,-,TRBJ1-2
TGTGCCAGCAGCTTGGTGGACAACCAAGAGACCCAGTACTTC,CASSLVDNQETQYF,TRBV5-4,-,-,TRBJ2-5
TGTGCCAGCAGCCGATCCGGGACTAAGCCCTACGAGCAGTACTTC,CASSRSGTKPYEQYF,TRBV3-1,TRBD2,many,TRBJ2-7
TGTGCCAGCAGTTTCGGAGGGGGCCCCGGGCCCCAGCATTTT,CASSFGGGPGPQHF,TRBV12-3/TRBV12-4,TRBD1,many,TRBJ1-5
TGTGCCACCAGTACGGTTAGCTCCTATAATTCACCCCTCCACTTT,CATSTVSSYNSPLHF,TRBV15,-,-,TRBJ1-6
TGTGCCAGCAGCTTAGTTGGAAGGGCCAACGTCCTGACTTTC,CASSLVGRANVLTF,TRBV13,-,many,TRBJ2-6
TGTGCCACCAGTGAAGACAGGGTTCATGAGACCCAGTACTTC,CATSEDRVHETQYF,TRBV24-1,TRBD1,few,TRBJ2-5
TGTGCCACTACACAGGAATCGTCCTATGGCTACACCTTC,CATTQESSYGYTF,TRBV10-3,-,few,TRBJ1-2
TGTGCCATCAGTGGGACCGGGACAGGGAACACTGAAGCTTTCTTT,CAISGTGTGNTEAFF,TRBV10-3,TRBD1,few,TRBJ1-1
TGTGCCATCACCCCGACAGGGGGGCCGGATGGCTACACCTTC,CAITPTGGPDGYTF,TRBV10-3,TRBD1,few,TRBJ1-2
TGTGCCAGTAGTACCCCTACCTCCTGGGGGCTGACAGGAAACACCATATATTTT,CASSTPTSWGLTGNTIYF,TRBV19,-,-,TRBJ1-3
TGTGCCAGCTCACCTACAGGGGGCTGGGGCACTGGAGCTTTCTTT,CASSPTGGWGTGAFF,TRBV18,TRBD1,few,TRBJ1-1
TGTGCCAGCAGTGAGGTCGGGAGCAGGGAGGGTGAAAAACTGTTTTTT,CASSEVGSREGEKLFF,TRBV25-1,-,few,TRBJ1-4
TGCAGCGTCCCGACGGGGGCCAGCACAGATACGCAGTATTTT,CSVPTGASTDTQYF,TRBV29-1,-,-,TRBJ2-3
TGCAGTGCTAGTCCCTTAGCAGGGGGGAACACCGGGGAGCTGTTTTTT,CSASPLAGGNTGELFF,TRBV20-1,TRBD1,few,TRBJ2-2